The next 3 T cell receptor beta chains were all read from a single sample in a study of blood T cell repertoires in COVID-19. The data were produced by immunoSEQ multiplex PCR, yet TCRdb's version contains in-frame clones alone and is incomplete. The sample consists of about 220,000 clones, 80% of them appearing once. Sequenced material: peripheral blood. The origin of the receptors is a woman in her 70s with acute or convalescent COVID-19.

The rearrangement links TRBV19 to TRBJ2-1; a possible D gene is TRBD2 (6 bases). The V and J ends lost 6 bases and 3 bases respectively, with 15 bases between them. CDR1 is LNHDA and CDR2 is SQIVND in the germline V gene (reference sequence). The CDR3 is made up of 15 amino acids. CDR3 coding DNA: TGTGCCAGTAGCCGCGGGGCAGCGAACTACAATGAGCAGTTCTTC. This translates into CASSRGAANYNEQFF.

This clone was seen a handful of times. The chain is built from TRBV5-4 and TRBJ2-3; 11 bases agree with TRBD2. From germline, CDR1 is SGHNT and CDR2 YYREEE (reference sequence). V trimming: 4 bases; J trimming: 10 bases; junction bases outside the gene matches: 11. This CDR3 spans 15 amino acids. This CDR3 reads CASSPGTSGPNAQYF. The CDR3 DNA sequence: TGTGCCAGCAGCCCCGGGACTAGCGGACCCAACGCGCAGTATTTT.

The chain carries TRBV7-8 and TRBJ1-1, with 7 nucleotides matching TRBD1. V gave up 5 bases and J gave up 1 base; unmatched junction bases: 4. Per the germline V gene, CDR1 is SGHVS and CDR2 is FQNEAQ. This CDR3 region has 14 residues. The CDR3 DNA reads TGTGCCAGCAGCAGGGACAGAAAGAACACTGAAGCTTTCTTT. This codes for CASSRDRKNTEAFF.